This T cell receptor beta chain emerged from a study of blood T cell repertoires in COVID-19. In the study overall: Researchers got acute and convalescent COVID-19 samples from the United States, Italy and Spain. PBMCs, B-cell-depleted T cells, or T cells provided the cDNA or gDNA that made up the material.

Original processing methods: The authors estimated nucleated cell counts from reference gene primer amplification. TCRdb's copy holds only in-frame clones and misses some; the assay was immunoSEQ multiplex PCR. From that table come the V and J calls and clone size; the DNA was used to work out D and trimming. Of fewer than 150,000 clones in the sample, almost 85% were seen once. CDR1 and CDR2 from the germline V gene are LGHNT and FRNRAP. The CDR3 loop spans 13 amino acids. Trimming cost V 1 base and J 8 bases, with 9 bases left between them. V gene TRBV12-5 combines with J gene TRBJ1-3; D not certain. Sequencing was performed on peripheral blood. The clonotype comes from a human donor in a cohort sampled during active COVID-19. The CDR3 DNA reads TGTGCTAGTGGTTTGGATGGAGGTTACACCATATATTTT. Encoded protein: CASGLDGGYTIYF.